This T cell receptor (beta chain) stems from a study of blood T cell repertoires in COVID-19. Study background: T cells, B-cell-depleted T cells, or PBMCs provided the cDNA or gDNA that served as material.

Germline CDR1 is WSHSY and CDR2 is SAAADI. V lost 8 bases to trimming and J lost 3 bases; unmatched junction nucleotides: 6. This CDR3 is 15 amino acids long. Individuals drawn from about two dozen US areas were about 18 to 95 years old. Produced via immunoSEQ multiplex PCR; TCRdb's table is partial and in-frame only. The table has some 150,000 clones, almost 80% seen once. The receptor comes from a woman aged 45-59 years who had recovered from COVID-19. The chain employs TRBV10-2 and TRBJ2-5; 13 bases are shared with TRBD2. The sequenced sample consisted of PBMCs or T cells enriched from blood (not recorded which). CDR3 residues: CASGGLAGTKETQYF. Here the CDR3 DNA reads TGCGCCAGCGGGGGACTAGCGGGGACGAAAGAGACCCAGTACTTC.